Here is one T cell receptor beta chain with its context. Germline V lookup: CDR1 SGHNT, CDR2 YENEEA. This CDR3 is built from 14 residues. The ends lost 5 bases at V and 2 bases at J; junction bases unmatched: 5. This specimen belongs to a study of blood T cell repertoires in COVID-19. Study-level background: Samples taken during acute and convalescent COVID-19 were collected in the United States, Italy and Spain. Sources were T cells, B-cell-depleted T cells, or PBMCs; the material itself was cDNA or gDNA.

In the source study's methods: Researchers report that nucleated cell counts were estimated from reference gene primer amplification. Sequencing used immunoSEQ multiplex PCR; TCRdb keeps in-frame clones, though not all of them. V, J and clone size derive from that table, while D and trimming were established from the DNA sequence. There are 70,000 to 100,000 clones in the sample; around nine tenths occur only once, and roughly 3% lies in the top ten. Sequencing was carried out using peripheral blood. This clonotype was obtained from a woman older than 75 with acute or convalescent COVID-19. The chain carries TRBV11-3 and TRBJ2-5, with TRBD1 matching over 7 bases. The CDR3 spells CASSPTGQQETQYF. The CDR3 DNA follows: TGTGCCAGCAGCCCTACGGGACAGCAAGAGACCCAGTACTTC.